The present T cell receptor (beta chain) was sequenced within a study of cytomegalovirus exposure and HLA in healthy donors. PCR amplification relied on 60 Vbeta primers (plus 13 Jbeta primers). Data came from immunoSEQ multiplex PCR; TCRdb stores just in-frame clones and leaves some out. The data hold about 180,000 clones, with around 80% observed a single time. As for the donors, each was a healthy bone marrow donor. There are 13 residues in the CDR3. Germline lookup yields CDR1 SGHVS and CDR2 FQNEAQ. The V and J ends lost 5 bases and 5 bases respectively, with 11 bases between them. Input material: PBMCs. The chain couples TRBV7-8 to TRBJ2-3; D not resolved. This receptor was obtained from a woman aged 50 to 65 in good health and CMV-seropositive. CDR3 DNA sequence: TGTGCCAGCAGCATATCCCCCAGAGATACGCAGTATTTT. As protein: CASSISPRDTQYF.